Presented here are 27 T cell receptor beta chains from one specimen sequenced in a study of human T cells and chemical hapten exposure (dated by TCRdb to the early 2020s). This specimen's time point label, interpreted: patch test 3, about 24 weeks after DPC sensitization. The treatment or condition tag for this specimen amounts to: therapeutic diphenylcyclopropenone sensitization with weekly scalp DPC. Library prep was done by RACE. Sequenced using a NextSeq 500. TCRdb itself trimmed the public reads at Q25 with fastp, ran MiXCR and retained productive beta chains. Every CDR3 protein is listed once, alongside the most common genes and DNA of its rows. The sample profile shows some 64,000 distinct CDR3 sequences; 11% of them were found once. The ten largest clones add up to about 2% of the sample. The input for sequencing was whole blood, taken in connection with sensitization to the hapten diphenylcyclopropenone (DPC). The receptors were sampled from a woman under 40 with alopecia areata. Some clones in this sample may be carry-over from other donors' samples.

V usage is TRBV12-3 or TRBV12-4 and J usage is TRBJ1-1; TRBD1 might be the D (5 bases). Trimming took off 5 bases at V and 0 bases at J, with 16 bases between the two ends. This CDR3 region has 16 residues. CDR3 residues: CASSQPQGLLNTEAFF. CDR3 DNA sequence: TGTGCCAGCAGTCAACCCCAGGGTTTGCTGAACACTGAAGCTTTCTTT.

This clonotype has ten or more counts. CDR3 DNA: TGTGCCAGCAGCCGATCGGGACTAGCGGGAGACACCGGGGAGCTGTTTTTT. Translating it yields CASSRSGLAGDTGELFF. The chain has TRBV27 and TRBJ2-2; TRBD2 matches at 14 bases. V lost 6 bases to trimming and J lost 3 bases; unmatched junction nucleotides: 6. The CDR3 has 17 amino acids. Germline V lookup: CDR1 MNHEY, CDR2 SMNVEV (reference sequence).

The CDR3 DNA reads TGCAGTGCCCGACCGGGACTAGCGCTCGATGGTTTGTACGAGCAGTACTTC. Translating it yields CSARPGLALDGLYEQYF. The V call is TRBV20-1, the J call TRBJ2-7; the match to TRBD2 covers 10 bases. The germline V gene has CDR1 DFQATT and CDR2 SNEGSKA (reference sequence). Trimming removed 6 bases from V and 4 bases from J; junction bases left unmatched: 18. The CDR3 totals 17 residues.

The rearrangement uses TRBV28 and TRBJ2-5; no definite D call. The CDR3 contains 12 residues. V lost 7 bases to trimming and J lost 3 bases, with 9 bases between them. Germline loops: CDR1 MDHEN, CDR2 SYDVKM. Here the CDR3 DNA reads TGTGCCAGCACAGATGTAAAAGAGACCCAGTACTTC. Translated: CASTDVKETQYF.

Only a few counts were recorded for this clonotype. V usage is TRBV7-6 and J usage is TRBJ2-3, with 12 bases matching TRBD1. Germline V gene data show CDR1 as SGHVS and CDR2 as FNYEAQ. The CDR3 consists of 15 residues. J gave up 4 bases and V 6 bases, and 5 bases lay outside the gene matches. The CDR3 region is CASRRDRGPSDTQYF. CDR3 sequence (DNA): TGTGCCAGCAGGAGGGACAGGGGGCCTTCAGATACGCAGTATTTT. The full variable domain, with the rest looked up from reference TRBV7-6 and TRBJ2-3, is GAGVSQSPRYKVTKRGQDVALRCDPISGHVSLYWYRQALGQGPEFLTYFNYEAQQDKSGLPNDRFSAERPEGSISTLTIQRTEQRDSAMYRCASRRDRGPSDTQYFGPGTRLTVL.

In its sample, this clonotype was seen many times. V and J are TRBV9 and TRBJ1-1; 7 nucleotides agree with TRBD1. The V gene end was trimmed by 4 bases and the J gene end by 0 bases; junction bases not matched to a gene: 15. Per germline, CDR1 SGDLS and CDR2 YYNGEE. The CDR3 spans 18 residues. Here the CDR3 reads CASSPTDGTAMMNTEAFF. The CDR3, as DNA: TGTGCCAGCAGCCCAACAGACGGGACAGCTATGATGAACACTGAAGCTTTCTTT.

The chain uses TRBV7-2 and TRBJ1-6; D gene ambiguous. The CDR3 runs to 14 residues. The V and J ends lost 5 bases and 4 bases respectively, with 9 bases between them. The germline gives CDR1 SGHTA, CDR2 FQGNSA. As DNA, the CDR3 is TGTGCCAGCAGCCGTGGTGGGTATAATTCACCCCTCCACTTT. It specifies CASSRGGYNSPLHF. Variable domain in full (rest from reference TRBV7-2 and TRBJ1-6): GAGVSQSPSNKVTEKGKDVELRCDPISGHTALYWYRQSLGQGLEFLIYFQGNSAPDKSGLPSDRFSAERTGGSVSTLTIQRTQQEDSAVYLCASSRGGYNSPLHFGNGTRLTVT.

The chain joins TRBV20-1 to TRBJ2-3; 12 bases fit TRBD2. The germline V gene has CDR1 DFQATT and CDR2 SNEGSKA (reference sequence). The CDR3 consists of 16 residues. Germline trimming cut 0 bases from V and 3 bases from J; bases unmatched to any gene: 4. CDR3 loop: CSARDSSGRVTDTQYF. The CDR3 DNA reads TGCAGTGCTAGAGATTCTAGCGGGAGGGTTACAGATACGCAGTATTTT.

The chain joins TRBV4-3 to TRBJ2-5; TRBD2 is a possible D gene (6 bases). This CDR3 has 13 amino acids. Germline-derived CDR1 and CDR2 are LGHNA and YSLEER. The V end was cut by 3 bases, the J end by 4 bases, with 9 bases between. The CDR3 sequence: CASSQLASETQYF. CDR3 DNA sequence: TGCGCCAGCAGCCAGCTAGCGTCAGAGACCCAGTACTTC.

V is TRBV20-1 and J is TRBJ1-6; D is unresolved. Germline V CDR1 and CDR2: DFQATT, SNEGSKA (reference sequence). The CDR3 contains 13 residues. V lost 8 bases and J lost 7, with 15 bases in between. The CDR3 protein is CSIRTDLNSPLHF. CDR3 DNA: TGCAGTATAAGGACGGATTTGAATTCACCCCTCCACTTT.

This clonotype was counted ten times or more. This rearrangement joins TRBV7-3 to TRBJ1-1, with 7 bases that match TRBD1. CDR3 length equals 14 residues. V trimming: 1 base; J trimming: 5 bases; junction bases outside the gene matches: 4. Germline lookup yields CDR1 SGHTA and CDR2 FQGTGA. The chain's CDR3 is CASSLMATGTEAFF. For the CDR3, the DNA is TGTGCCAGCAGCTTAATGGCGACAGGGACTGAAGCTTTCTTT. The entire variable domain, with the rest obtained from reference TRBV7-3 and TRBJ1-1, is as follows: GAGVSQTPSNKVTEKGKYVELRCDPISGHTALYWYRQSLGQGPEFLIYFQGTGAADDSGLPNDRFFAVRPEGSVSTLKIQRTERGDSAVYLCASSLMATGTEAFFGQGTRLTVV.

This clonotype was observed a handful of times. The chain joins TRBV5-1 to TRBJ2-5; D gene ambiguous. V was pared by 4 bases and J by 4 bases, with 11 bases between. The CDR3 spans 13 residues. The germline CDR1 and CDR2 sequences are SGHRS and YFSETQ. The CDR3 spells CASSLMGGETQYF. The CDR3 region has the DNA TGCGCCAGCAGCCTGATGGGTGGAGAGACCCAGTACTTC.

This clonotype occurred a few times. The chain is built from TRBV12-3 or TRBV12-4 and TRBJ1-2, with 12 bases matching TRBD1. CDR3 length equals 18 residues. Losses at the gene ends were 6 bases for V and 4 bases for J; bases not matched to a gene: 15. CDR3 DNA: TGTGCCAGCAGCTGGATCGCGGGACAGGGGGCCCCTGTCTATGGCTACACCTTC. Translation gives CASSWIAGQGAPVYGYTF.

This clonotype was observed at least ten times. The J gene is TRBJ1-1, the V gene TRBV7-9; 7 bases match TRBD1. The germline V gene has CDR1 SEHNR and CDR2 FQNEAQ (reference sequence). The junction had 9 bases not matched to a gene; V was cut back by 1 base and J by 7 bases. The CDR3 spans 15 residues. Here the CDR3 reads CASSLDRGFGDEAFF. As DNA, the CDR3 is TGTGCCAGCAGCTTAGACAGGGGTTTTGGGGATGAAGCTTTCTTT.

Many counts were recorded for this clonotype. The chain recombines TRBV7-8 with TRBJ1-1, with D unclear. V gave up 0 bases and J gave up 1 base, with 12 bases separating them. Germline lookup yields CDR1 SGHVS and CDR2 FQNEAQ. CDR3 size: 16 residues. The DNA of the CDR3 is TGTGCCAGCAGCTTAGCGCGAGGGAGAAAGAACACTGAAGCTTTCTTT. Protein sequence: CASSLARGRKNTEAFF. The whole variable domain, filled in from reference TRBV7-8 and TRBJ1-1, reads GAGVSQSPRYKVAKRGQDVALRCDPISGHVSLFWYQQALGQGPEFLTYFQNEAQLDKSGLPSDRFFAERPEGSVSTLKIQRTQQEDSAVYLCASSLARGRKNTEAFFGQGTRLTVV.

This clonotype showed up just a few times. The chain joins TRBV7-2 to TRBJ2-4, with TRBD2 identical over 11 bases. CDR3 length: 16 amino acids. The J segment lost 0 bases and the V segment lost 2 bases, leaving 0 bases of the junction unmatched. Germline V CDR1 and CDR2: SGHTA, FQGNSA. CDR3 sequence: CASSLTSGGAKNIQYF. The CDR3 nucleotides read TGTGCCAGCAGCTTAACTAGCGGGGGAGCCAAAAACATTCAGTACTTC.

The sample holds a few counts of this clonotype. The chain employs TRBV9 and TRBJ2-1; 9 bases map to TRBD1. The ends lost 2 bases at V and 8 bases at J; junction bases unmatched: 5. Germline CDR1 SGDLS, CDR2 YYNGEE. The CDR3 extends over 14 amino acids. The CDR3 coding sequence is TGTGCCAGCAGCGTGGGACAGGGTCTTGATGAGCAGTTCTTC. Protein: CASSVGQGLDEQFF.

This clonotype was counted a few times. This chain connects TRBV5-6 to TRBJ1-5, with D possibly being TRBD1 (5 bases). V was clipped by 4 bases and J by 5 bases, with 13 bases between them. The CDR3 covers 14 residues. Germline lookup yields CDR1 SGHDT and CDR2 YYEEEE. CDR3 in DNA: TGTGCCAGCAGCCCGGGACCTACCGATCAGCCCCAGCATTTT. This encodes CASSPGPTDQPQHF.

This clonotype was counted only a few times. This rearrangement joins TRBV12-3 or TRBV12-4 to TRBJ2-1; D uncertain. The germline V and J ends were trimmed by 5 bases and 6 bases, with 14 bases remaining between them. The CDR3 spans 14 residues. The CDR3 region has the DNA TGTGCCAGCAGTCGGCAGGCTAGAGGCAATGAGCAGTTCTTC. Its protein product is CASSRQARGNEQFF.

The chain carries TRBV27 and TRBJ2-5; D is unresolved. The CDR3 totals 13 residues. V was shortened by 4 bases and J by 9 bases, with 15 bases between the two germline ends. Germline V gives CDR1 MNHEY, CDR2 SMNVEV (reference sequence). CDR3 amino acids: CASSSPPGQAQYF. For the CDR3, the DNA is TGTGCCAGCAGTTCCCCCCCGGGCCAGGCCCAGTACTTC.

In this sample, this clonotype turned up many times. CDR3 in amino acids: CASSLTGGLNEQFF. In nucleotides, the CDR3 is TGCGCCAGCAGCTTGACAGGGGGTTTAAATGAGCAGTTCTTC. J is TRBJ2-1 and V is TRBV5-1; 8 positions agree with TRBD1. Trimming took 1 base from V and 7 from J; bases not matched to a gene: 4. The CDR3 loop spans 14 amino acids. The germline gives CDR1 SGHRS, CDR2 YFSETQ.

The J gene is TRBJ2-1, the V gene TRBV4-3, with TRBD2 identical over 11 bases. J lost 4 bases, V lost 4 bases, and 6 bases had no gene match. The CDR3 is made up of 16 amino acids. CDR1 LGHNA and CDR2 YSLEER come from the germline V gene. Written as DNA, the CDR3 is TGCGCCAGCAGCCTATACGTAGCGGGGGGGTACAATGAGCAGTTCTTC. Translated, it gives CASSLYVAGGYNEQFF.

This clonotype was observed many times. The genes are TRBV10-2 and TRBJ2-7, with 16 bases matching TRBD2. The CDR3 contains 16 residues. The V gene end was trimmed by 4 bases and the J gene end by 6 bases; junction bases not matched to a gene: 6. Germline V gives CDR1 WSHSY, CDR2 SAAADI. DNA of the CDR3: TGCGCCAGCAGTGTTCCGGGACTAGCGGGAGGGCGCGAGCAGTACTTC. The encoded protein is CASSVPGLAGGREQYF.

The table lists this clonotype with many counts. The chain joins TRBV6-5 to TRBJ1-4, with 8 bases matching TRBD1. Germline lookup yields CDR1 MNHEY and CDR2 SVGAGI. The ends lost 5 bases at V and 5 bases at J; junction bases unmatched: 4. The CDR3 has 14 amino acids. CDR3: CASSLDRVNEKLFF. The CDR3 nucleotides are TGTGCCAGCAGTCTGGACAGGGTGAATGAAAAACTGTTTTTT.

This chain connects TRBV29-1 to TRBJ2-2, with D maybe TRBD1 (6 bases). The germline V gene has CDR1 SQVTM and CDR2 ANQGSEA. Trimming shortened V by 2 bases and J by 4 bases, and 11 bases separated the two germline ends. This CDR3 has 14 residues. CDR3 nucleotide sequence: TGCAGCGTTGAATCGGACAGCCGCACCGGGGAGCTGTTTTTT. Translated: CSVESDSRTGELFF.

This clonotype has only a few counts. The chain uses TRBV6-1 and TRBJ2-2; no clear D gene. CDR3 length: 14 amino acids. V shed 4 bases and J shed 3 bases, with 9 bases lying between them. The germline gives CDR1 MNHNS, CDR2 SASEGT. For the CDR3, the DNA is TGTGCCAGCAGTGCGACGGTTGACACCGGGGAGCTGTTTTTT. Translating gives CASSATVDTGELFF.

The rearrangement links TRBV18 to TRBJ2-1, with D possibly TRBD2 on 5 matching bases. Germline CDR1 KGHSH, CDR2 LQKENI. Trimming removed 1 base at V and 6 bases at J, with 16 bases between. This CDR3 is built from 16 residues. The CDR3 sequence is CASSPLSGDFGNEQFF. CDR3 bases: TGTGCCAGCTCACCACTTTCCGGGGATTTTGGCAATGAGCAGTTCTTC.